These T cell receptor beta chains were read from a single sample in a study of T cell repertoires in cytomegalovirus infection. TCRdb re-analysed the reads in MiXCR, keeping a single row per CDR3 protein. The sample gives more than 150,000 distinct CDR3 sequences, roughly 20% of which show up once; 2.5% to 3% is in the top ten. The material sequenced was PBMCs. The source is a human donor in good health (CMV status not recorded). Some clones in this sample may be carry-over from other donors' samples. Both conserved end residues are part of each CDR3. The D gene is left open where the match is weak. Where a row states a size, it is once, few, many or the class of an expanded clone; other rows omit it.

v_gene,j_gene,d_gene,abundance,CDR3nt,CDR3aa
TRBV7-2,TRBJ1-5,NA,NA,TGTGCCAGCAGCTTGGCCGGAGGCGGCTATAGCAATCAGCCCCAGCATTTT,CASSLAGGGYSNQPQHF
TRBV5-1,TRBJ2-1,NA,few,TGCGCCAGCAGACCCGGGACCAACTACAATGAGCAGTTCTTC,CASRPGTNYNEQFF
TRBV30,TRBJ2-5,TRBD2,NA,TGTGCCTGGAGTCCCGGACTAGCGCCAAAGGAGACCCAGTACTTC,CAWSPGLAPKETQYF
TRBV12-3/TRBV12-4,TRBJ2-7,TRBD2,NA,TGTGCCAGCAGTCCCGGCCTAGCGGGATACACCTACGAGCAGTACTTC,CASSPGLAGYTYEQYF
TRBV6-4,TRBJ2-1,NA,once,TGTGCCGGCAGAGTTCCCGGGATTTGCTCCTACAATGAGCAGTTCTTC,CAGRVPGICSYNEQFF
TRBV5-1,TRBJ2-7,TRBD1,once,TGCGCCAGCAGCTTGGGACAGGGGTACTACGAGCAGTACTTC,CASSLGQGYYEQYF
TRBV7-6,TRBJ1-1,NA,many,TGTGCCAGCAGCTTAGCCGGCACTGAAGCTTTCTTT,CASSLAGTEAFF
TRBV19,TRBJ2-2,NA,NA,TGTGCCAGTAGCCTGTGGGCACGGGCTGGGACCGGGGAGCTGTTTTTT,CASSLWARAGTGELFF
TRBV29-1,TRBJ1-1,NA,few,TGCAGCGTTCACCTGGGGGCGGGAAACACTGAAGCTTTCTTT,CSVHLGAGNTEAFF
TRBV4-2,TRBJ2-1,TRBD2,NA,TGTGCCAGCAGCCAAGTTAGTCTAGCGGGGCATGAGCAGTTCTTC,CASSQVSLAGHEQFF
TRBV27,TRBJ1-5,NA,NA,TGTGCCAGCAGTCCCGGTCCCCCCCTCGGGGCCCAGCATTTT,CASSPGPPLGAQHF
TRBV19,TRBJ2-2,TRBD2,many,TGTGCCAGTAGCGGGAGGCTAAGCACCGGGGAGCTGTTTTTT,CASSGRLSTGELFF
TRBV5-1,TRBJ1-2,TRBD1,few,TGCGCCAGCAGCTTGGAGGGACAGGGGCTGAATGGCTACACCTTC,CASSLEGQGLNGYTF
TRBV7-9,TRBJ2-1,TRBD1,NA,TGTGCCAGCAGTTACAAAGGGACAGGGACCTACAATGAGCAGTTCTTC,CASSYKGTGTYNEQFF